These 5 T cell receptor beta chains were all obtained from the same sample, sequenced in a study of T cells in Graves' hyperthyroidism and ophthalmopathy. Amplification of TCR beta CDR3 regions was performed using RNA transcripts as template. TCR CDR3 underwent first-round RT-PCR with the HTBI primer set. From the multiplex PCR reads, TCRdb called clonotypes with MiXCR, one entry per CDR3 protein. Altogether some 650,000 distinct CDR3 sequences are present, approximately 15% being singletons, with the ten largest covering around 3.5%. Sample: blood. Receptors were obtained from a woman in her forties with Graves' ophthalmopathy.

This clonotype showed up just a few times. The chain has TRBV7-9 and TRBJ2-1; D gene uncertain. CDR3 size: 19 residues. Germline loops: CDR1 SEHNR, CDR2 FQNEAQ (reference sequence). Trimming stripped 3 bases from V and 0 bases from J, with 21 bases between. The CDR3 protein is CASSFAIVAHLSSYNEQFF. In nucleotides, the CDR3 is TGTGCCAGCAGCTTCGCGATAGTAGCCCACCTAAGCTCCTACAATGAGCAGTTCTTC.

The CDR3 DNA reads as TGTGCCTGGAGTAAGCAGGGGATGGATGGCTACACCTTC. Its protein is CAWSKQGMDGYTF. The rearrangement links TRBV30 to TRBJ1-2; D is perhaps TRBD1 (6 bases). V lost 2 bases and J 6 bases, leaving 13 bases between the germline ends. The CDR3 is made up of 13 amino acids. Germline V gene data show CDR1 as GTSNPN and CDR2 as SVGIG (reference sequence).

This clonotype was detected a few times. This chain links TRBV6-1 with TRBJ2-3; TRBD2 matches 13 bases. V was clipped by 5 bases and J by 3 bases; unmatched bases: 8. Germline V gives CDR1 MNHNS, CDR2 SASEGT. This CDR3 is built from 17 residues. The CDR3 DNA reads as TGTGCCAGCAGTACCCCCCCGACTAGCGGGAGGACAGATACGCAGTATTTT. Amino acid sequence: CASSTPPTSGRTDTQYF.

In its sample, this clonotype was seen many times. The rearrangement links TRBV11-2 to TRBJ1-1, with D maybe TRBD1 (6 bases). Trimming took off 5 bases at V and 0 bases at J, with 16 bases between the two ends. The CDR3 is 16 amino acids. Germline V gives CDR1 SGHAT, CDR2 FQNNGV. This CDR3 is CASSPGDTRMNTEAFF. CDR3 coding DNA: TGTGCCAGCAGCCCGGGGGACACGCGTATGAACACTGAAGCTTTCTTT. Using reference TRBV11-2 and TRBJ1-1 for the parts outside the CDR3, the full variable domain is EAGVAQSPRYKIIEKRQSVAFWCNPISGHATLYWYQQILGQGPKLLIQFQNNGVVDDSQLPKDRFSAERLKGVDSTLKIQPAKLEDSAVYLCASSPGDTRMNTEAFFGQGTRLTVV.

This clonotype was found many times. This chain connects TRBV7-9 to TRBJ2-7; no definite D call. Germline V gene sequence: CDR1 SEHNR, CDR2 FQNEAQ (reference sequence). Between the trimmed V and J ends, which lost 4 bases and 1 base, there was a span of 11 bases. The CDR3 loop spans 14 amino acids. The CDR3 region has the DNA TGTGCCAGCAGCTCTGAGGCGGTATCCTACGAGCAGTACTTC. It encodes CASSSEAVSYEQYF.